One T cell receptor (beta chain) is described in this entry. Its antigen remains unidentified. This record belongs to a study of shared clonotypes between healthy human individuals. General observations from the study: About 5% was the fraction of naive CD4 clonotypes found shared across several donors. Memory subsets had estimated richness that was generally smaller than that of naive subsets. In having few donors, the study represented limited genetic and exposure-history diversity.

Deep-level settings were used for running the assay. The repertoire was sequenced with immunoSEQ multiplex PCR; TCRdb's copy has only in-frame clones and lacks some. The sample records fewer than 1.6 million clones, approximately 98.5% being singletons. The V end lost 2 bases, the J end lost 6 bases, and 14 bases lay between the germline ends. Germline V gene sequence: CDR1 WNHNN, CDR2 SYGVQD (reference sequence). CDR3 size: 14 residues. This sequence joins TRBV10-1 and TRBJ2-7; D is possibly TRBD1 or TRBD2 (5 bases each). Material for sequencing was naive CD4+ T cells sorted from blood. Subset described: CD45RA+ positively selected. The receptor's source is a man aged 25-45 years in good health. The CDR3 coding sequence is TGCGCCAGCAGTGAGGGGGGACCCAAAGGCGAGCAGTACTTC. Translated: CASSEGGPKGEQYF.